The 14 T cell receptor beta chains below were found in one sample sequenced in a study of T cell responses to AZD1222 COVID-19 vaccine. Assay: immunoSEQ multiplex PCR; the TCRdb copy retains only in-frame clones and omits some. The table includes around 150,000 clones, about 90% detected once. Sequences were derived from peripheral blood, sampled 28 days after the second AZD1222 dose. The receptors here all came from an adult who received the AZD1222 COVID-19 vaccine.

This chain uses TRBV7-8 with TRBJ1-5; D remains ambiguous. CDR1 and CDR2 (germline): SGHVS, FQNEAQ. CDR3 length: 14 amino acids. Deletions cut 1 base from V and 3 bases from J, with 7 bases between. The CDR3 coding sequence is TGTGCCAGCAGCTTAGGTGGGAACAATCAGCCCCAGCATTTT. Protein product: CASSLGGNNQPQHF.

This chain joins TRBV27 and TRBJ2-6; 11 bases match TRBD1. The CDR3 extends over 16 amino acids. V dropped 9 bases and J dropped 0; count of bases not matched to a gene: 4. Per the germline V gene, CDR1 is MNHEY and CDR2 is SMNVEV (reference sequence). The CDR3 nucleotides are TGTGCCAGTCGGGACAGGGGGAACTCTGGGGCCAACGTCCTGACTTTC. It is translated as CASRDRGNSGANVLTF.

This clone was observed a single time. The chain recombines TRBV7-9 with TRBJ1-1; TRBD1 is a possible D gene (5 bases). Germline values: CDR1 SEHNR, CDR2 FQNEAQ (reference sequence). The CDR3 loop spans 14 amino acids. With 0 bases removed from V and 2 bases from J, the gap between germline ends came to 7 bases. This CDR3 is CASSLAQGNTEAFF. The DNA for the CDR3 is TGTGCCAGCAGCTTAGCTCAGGGCAACACTGAAGCTTTCTTT. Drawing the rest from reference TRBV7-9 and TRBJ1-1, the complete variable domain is DTGVSQNPRHKITKRGQNVTFRCDPISEHNRLYWYRQTLGQGPEFLTYFQNEAQLEKSRLLSDRFSAERPKGSFSTLEIQRTEQGDSAMYLCASSLAQGNTEAFFGQGTRLTVV.

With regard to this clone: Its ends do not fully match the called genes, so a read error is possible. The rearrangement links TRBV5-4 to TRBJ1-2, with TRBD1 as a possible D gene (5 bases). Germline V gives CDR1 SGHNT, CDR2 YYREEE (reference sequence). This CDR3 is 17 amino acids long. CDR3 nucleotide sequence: TGTGCCAGCACCTTGGGGTCTACAGGCCCTCGGGTCTATGGCTACACCTTC. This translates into CASTLGSTGPRVYGYTF. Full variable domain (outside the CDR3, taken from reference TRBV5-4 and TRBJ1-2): ETGVTQSPTHLIKTRGQQVTLRCSSQSGHNTVSWYQQALGQGPQFIFQYYREEENGRGNFPPRFSGLQFPNYSSELNVNALELDDSALYLCASTLGSTGPRVYGYTFGSGTRLTVV.

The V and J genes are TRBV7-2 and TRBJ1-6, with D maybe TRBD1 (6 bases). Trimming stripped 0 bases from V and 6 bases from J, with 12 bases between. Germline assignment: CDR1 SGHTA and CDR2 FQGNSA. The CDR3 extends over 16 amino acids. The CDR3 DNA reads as TGTGCCAGCAGCTTAGCTCGGACAGCTTTTAATTCACCCCTCCACTTT. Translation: CASSLARTAFNSPLHF.

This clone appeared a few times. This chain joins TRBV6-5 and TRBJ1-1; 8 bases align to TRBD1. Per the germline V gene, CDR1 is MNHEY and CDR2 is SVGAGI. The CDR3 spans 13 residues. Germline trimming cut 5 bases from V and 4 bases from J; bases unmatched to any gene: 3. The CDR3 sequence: CASSRTGGTEAFF. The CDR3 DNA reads TGTGCCAGCAGTCGAACAGGGGGCACTGAAGCTTTCTTT.

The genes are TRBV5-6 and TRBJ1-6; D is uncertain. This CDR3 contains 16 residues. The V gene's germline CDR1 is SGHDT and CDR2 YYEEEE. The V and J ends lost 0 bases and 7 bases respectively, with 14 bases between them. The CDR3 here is CASSLGQNLRNSPLHF. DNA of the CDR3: TGTGCCAGCAGCTTGGGGCAGAACCTGAGAAATTCACCCCTCCACTTT.

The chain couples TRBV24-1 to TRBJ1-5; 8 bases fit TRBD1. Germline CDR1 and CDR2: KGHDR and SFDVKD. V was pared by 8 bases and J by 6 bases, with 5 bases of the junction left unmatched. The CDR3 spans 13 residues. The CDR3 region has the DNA TGTGCCACCACGACAGGGGAGGGTCAGCCCCAGCATTTT. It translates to CATTTGEGQPQHF.

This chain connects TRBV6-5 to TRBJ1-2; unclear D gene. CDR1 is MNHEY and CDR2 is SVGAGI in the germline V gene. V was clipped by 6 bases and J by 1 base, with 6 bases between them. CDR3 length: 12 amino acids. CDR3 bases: TGTGCCAGCAGAGAGAGTAACTATGGCTACACCTTC. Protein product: CASRESNYGYTF.

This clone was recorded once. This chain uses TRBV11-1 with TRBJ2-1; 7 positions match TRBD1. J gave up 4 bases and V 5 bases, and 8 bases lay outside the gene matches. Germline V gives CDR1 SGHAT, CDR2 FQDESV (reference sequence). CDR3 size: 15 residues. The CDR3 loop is CASSHPGQIYNEQFF. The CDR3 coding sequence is TGTGCCAGCAGCCACCCGGGACAGATTTACAATGAGCAGTTCTTC.

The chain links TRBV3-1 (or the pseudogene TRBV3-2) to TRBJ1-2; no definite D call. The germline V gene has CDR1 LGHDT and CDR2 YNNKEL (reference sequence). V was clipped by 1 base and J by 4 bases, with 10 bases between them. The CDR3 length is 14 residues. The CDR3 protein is CASSQANAGYGYTF. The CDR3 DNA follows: TGTGCCAGCAGCCAAGCGAATGCAGGCTATGGCTACACCTTC.

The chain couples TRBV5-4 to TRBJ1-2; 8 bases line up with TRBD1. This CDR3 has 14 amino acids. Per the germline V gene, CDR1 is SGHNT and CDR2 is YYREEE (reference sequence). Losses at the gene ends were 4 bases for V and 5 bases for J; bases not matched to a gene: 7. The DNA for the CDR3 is TGTGCCAGCAGCCCCGACAGGGGAAAGTATGGCTACACCTTC. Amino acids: CASSPDRGKYGYTF. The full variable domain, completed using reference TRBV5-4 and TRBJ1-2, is ETGVTQSPTHLIKTRGQQVTLRCSSQSGHNTVSWYQQALGQGPQFIFQYYREEENGRGNFPPRFSGLQFPNYSSELNVNALELDDSALYLCASSPDRGKYGYTFGSGTRLTVV.

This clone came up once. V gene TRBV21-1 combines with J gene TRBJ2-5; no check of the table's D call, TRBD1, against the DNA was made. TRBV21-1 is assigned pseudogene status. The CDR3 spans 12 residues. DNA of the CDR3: TGTGCCAGCAGCGTGGGCCCAGAGACCCAGTACTTC. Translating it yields CASSVGPETQYF.

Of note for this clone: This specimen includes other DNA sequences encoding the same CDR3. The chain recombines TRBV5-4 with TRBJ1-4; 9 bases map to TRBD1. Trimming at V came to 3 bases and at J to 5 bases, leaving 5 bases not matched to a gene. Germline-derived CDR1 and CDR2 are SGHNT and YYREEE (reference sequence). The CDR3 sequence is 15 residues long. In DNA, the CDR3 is TGTGCCAGCAGCTCCTACAGGGGGCGAAATGAAAAACTGTTTTTT. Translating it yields CASSSYRGRNEKLFF.